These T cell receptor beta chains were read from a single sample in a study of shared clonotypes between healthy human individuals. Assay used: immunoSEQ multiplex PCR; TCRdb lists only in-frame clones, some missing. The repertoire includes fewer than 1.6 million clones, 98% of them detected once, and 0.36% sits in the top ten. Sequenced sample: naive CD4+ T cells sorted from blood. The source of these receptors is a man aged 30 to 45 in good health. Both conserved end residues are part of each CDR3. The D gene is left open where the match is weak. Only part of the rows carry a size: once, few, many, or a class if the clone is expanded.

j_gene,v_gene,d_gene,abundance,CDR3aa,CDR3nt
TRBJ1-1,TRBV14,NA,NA,CASSQTGTLWNTEAFF,TGTGCCAGCAGCCAGACTGGAACATTATGGAACACTGAAGCTTTCTTT
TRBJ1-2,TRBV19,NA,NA,CASTGPIDYGYTF,TGTGCCTCTACAGGGCCGATCGACTATGGCTACACCTTC
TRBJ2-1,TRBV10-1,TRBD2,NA,CASSEGTSGRGNEQFF,TGCGCCAGCAGTGAGGGGACTAGCGGGAGAGGTAATGAGCAGTTCTTC
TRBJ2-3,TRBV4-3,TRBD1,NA,CASSPGNRGADTQYF,TGCGCCAGCAGCCCAGGGAACAGGGGGGCAGATACGCAGTATTTT
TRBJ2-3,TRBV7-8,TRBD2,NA,CASSPRTQAGPTTDTQYF,TGTGCCAGCAGCCCTAGGACCCAAGCGGGACCAACCACAGATACGCAGTATTTT
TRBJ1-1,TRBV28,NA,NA,CASSWRQSSEAFF,TGTGCCAGCAGTTGGAGACAGTCCAGTGAAGCTTTCTTT
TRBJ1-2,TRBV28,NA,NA,CASSFIVGQHLEYGYTF,TGTGCCAGCAGTTTTATCGTCGGCCAACACCTGGAGTATGGCTACACCTTC
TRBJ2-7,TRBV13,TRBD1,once,CASSTRRARGPSSYEQYF,TGTGCCAGCAGCACCCGGCGGGCGAGGGGGCCGAGCTCCTACGAGCAGTACTTC
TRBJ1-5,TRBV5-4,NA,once,CASSLEPQDQPQHF,TGTGCCAGCAGCTTGGAACCCCAGGATCAGCCCCAGCATTTT
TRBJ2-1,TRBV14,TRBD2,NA,CASSQSSGAYNEQFF,TGTGCCAGCAGCCAGTCGAGCGGGGCCTACAATGAGCAGTTCTTC
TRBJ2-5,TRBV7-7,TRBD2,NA,CASSLTYGRVETQYF,TGTGCTAGCAGCTTAACCTACGGGAGGGTGGAGACCCAGTACTTC
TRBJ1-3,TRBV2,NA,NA,CASMGNPRSGNTIYF,TGTGCCAGCATGGGCAATCCTCGCTCTGGAAACACCATATATTTT
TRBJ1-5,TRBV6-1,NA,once,CASTRQSNQPQHF,TGTGCCAGCACCCGACAGAGCAATCAGCCCCAGCATTTT
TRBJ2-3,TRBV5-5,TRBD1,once,CASSQIRTGGTDTQYF,TGTGCCAGCAGCCAAATTAGGACAGGGGGAACAGATACGCAGTATTTT